The sequence of this TCR beta chain was determined in a study of Tregs in tolerant kidney transplant recipients. Worth noting for this clone: The missing CDR3 end, 3 residues past where the read stops, is filled in from the germline J gene.

The table came from immunoSEQ multiplex PCR; TCRdb's copy has only in-frame clones and leaves some out. The listing contains approximately 31,000 clones. The V gene end was trimmed by 0 bases and the J gene end by 7 bases; junction bases not matched to a gene: 9. The CDR3 extends over 17 amino acids. Germline CDR1 MNHEY, CDR2 SVGEGT. The rearrangement joins TRBV6-2 or TRBV6-3 to TRBJ2-1, with TRBD2 matching 10 bases. The input for sequencing was CD8+ T cells from blood, taken before the transplant. This receptor was obtained from a human donor who received a combined kidney and bone marrow transplant. CDR3 residues: CASSYSRSASGRNEQFF. The DNA read from the CDR3 is TGTGCCAGCAGTTACTCTCGGTCGGCTAGCGGGAGAAATGAG.